This T cell receptor (beta chain) was observed in a study of Graves' ophthalmopathy and Graves' hyperthyroidism. Scientists amplified the TCR beta CDR3 regions from RNA transcripts. An opening RT-PCR round employed HTBI primers and preceded a second-round multiplex PCR. TCRdb reprocessed the multiplex PCR reads with MiXCR, giving one entry per CDR3 protein. Of about 150,000 distinct CDR3 sequences listed, roughly two fifths are singletons. The source is a woman between 40 and 55 years old with Graves' ophthalmopathy. Material: peripheral blood.

CDR3 sequence (DNA): TGTGCCAGCAGCCCCGAACAGGGGCGGGCTTTCTTT. Its protein product is CASSPEQGRAFF. This chain uses TRBV12-3 or TRBV12-4 with TRBJ1-1; TRBD1 aligns across 7 bases. J was trimmed by 11 bases and V by 6 bases; bases with no gene match: 9. CDR3 length equals 12 residues.